These 20 T cell receptor beta chains were sequenced from one sample in a study of early T cells in non-severe SARS-CoV-2 infection. TCRdb called the 5' RACE reads again in MiXCR, with one record for every CDR3 protein. The table records about 70,000 distinct CDR3 sequences, about 11% of them present only once. The sample taken for sequencing was whole blood. The receptors stem from an adult who was a healthcare worker with PCR-confirmed SARS-CoV-2 infection or an uninfected control (not recorded which).

This clonotype occurred many times. This chain's CDR3 is CSVPGTGGHEQFF. As DNA, the CDR3 is TGCAGCGTTCCCGGGACAGGGGGTCATGAGCAGTTCTTC. This chain joins TRBV29-1 and TRBJ2-1, with TRBD1 matching over 11 bases. This CDR3 is 13 amino acids long. Trimming cost V 5 bases and J 8 bases; bases outside gene matches: 5. CDR1 SQVTM and CDR2 ANQGSEA come from the germline V gene.

The chain carries TRBV7-9 and TRBJ2-2; the match to TRBD2 covers 9 bases. CDR1 is SEHNR and CDR2 is FQNEAQ in the germline V gene (reference sequence). The CDR3 is 17 residues long. Trimming removed 1 base from V and 1 base from J; junction bases left unmatched: 4. CDR3 region: CASSLGASGMNTGELFF. As DNA, the CDR3 is TGTGCCAGCAGCTTAGGGGCTAGCGGGATGAACACCGGGGAGCTGTTTTTT.

This clonotype was counted at least ten times. This chain's CDR3 is CSARVGGWVENEQFF. CDR3 coding DNA: TGCAGTGCTAGGGTAGGGGGTTGGGTCGAGAATGAGCAGTTCTTC. The chain uses TRBV20-1 and TRBJ2-1; TRBD1 is a possible D gene (6 bases). Deletions cut 3 bases from V and 7 bases from J, with 19 bases between. The CDR3 is 15 amino acids. Germline CDR1 and CDR2: DFQATT and SNEGSKA (reference sequence).

Only a few counts were recorded for this clonotype. The chain joins TRBV29-1 to TRBJ2-3; the match to TRBD2 covers 7 bases. There are 11 residues in the CDR3. With V trimmed by 4 bases and J by 7 bases, 2 bases remained unmatched. The V gene's germline CDR1 is SQVTM and CDR2 ANQGSEA. The CDR3 DNA is TGCAGCGTTGTGGGGACTAATACGCAGTATTTT. Encoded protein: CSVVGTNTQYF.

There are many counts of this clonotype. The chain carries TRBV27 and TRBJ2-3; D gene uncertain. The V gene lost 4 bases and the J gene lost 4 bases, with 6 bases spanning the gap. The germline V gene encodes CDR1 MNHEY and CDR2 SMNVEV (reference sequence). The CDR3 sequence is 12 residues long. CDR3 nucleotides: TGTGCCAGCAGTTCCCTGGCAGATACGCAGTATTTT. This gives the protein CASSSLADTQYF.

CDR3 region: CAISGGQGAPEAFF. For the CDR3, the DNA is TGTGCCATCAGTGGGGGTCAGGGGGCACCTGAAGCTTTCTTT. This chain joins TRBV10-3 and TRBJ1-1, with 8 bases aligning to TRBD1. Germline V gene lookup returns CDR1 ENHRY and CDR2 SYGVKD. V was pared by 4 bases and J by 6 bases, with 7 bases of the junction left unmatched. CDR3 length equals 14 residues.

This clonotype was counted at least ten times. This sequence joins TRBV20-1 and TRBJ2-5; D might be TRBD2 (5 bases). Per the germline V gene, CDR1 is DFQATT and CDR2 is SNEGSKA (reference sequence). Trimming removed 3 bases at V and 4 bases at J, with 9 bases between. The CDR3 is 12 residues long. The CDR3 DNA reads as TGCAGTGCTAGGCCCGGAGGAGAGACCCAGTACTTC. Protein: CSARPGGETQYF.

The chain employs TRBV20-1 and TRBJ2-4; D remains unclear. Trimming pared 2 bases from V and 0 bases from J, leaving 11 bases between. CDR1 and CDR2 (germline): DFQATT, SNEGSKA (reference sequence). The CDR3 has 15 residues. CDR3 residues: CSARQAALAKNIQYF. CDR3 nucleotides: TGCAGTGCTAGACAGGCGGCCCTAGCCAAAAACATTCAGTACTTC.

This clonotype was seen ten or more times. This sequence joins TRBV5-4 and TRBJ2-7; 8 bases are a match to TRBD1. The CDR3 consists of 13 residues. After removal of 1 base from V and 9 bases from J, the junction contained 6 bases not matched to a gene. Per germline, CDR1 SGHNT and CDR2 YYREEE (reference sequence). The CDR3 DNA is TGTGCCAGCAGCTTGCGACAGGGGATGGTGCAGTACTTC. The encoded protein is CASSLRQGMVQYF.

This clonotype was seen a few times. The rearrangement links TRBV30 to TRBJ2-7; D gene uncertain. The CDR3 loop spans 13 amino acids. Trimming stripped 5 bases from V and 2 bases from J, with 13 bases between. Germline CDR1 GTSNPN, CDR2 SVGIG (reference sequence). The CDR3 loop reads CAWAETPTYEQYF. In DNA form, the CDR3 reads TGTGCCTGGGCTGAAACTCCAACCTACGAGCAGTACTTC.

J is TRBJ1-6 and V is TRBV10-3; 9 bases map to TRBD1. CDR3 length: 15 amino acids. V dropped 2 bases and J dropped 7; count of bases not matched to a gene: 3. CDR1 is ENHRY and CDR2 is SYGVKD in the germline V gene. The CDR3 is CAISEPGQGNSPLHF. In DNA form, the CDR3 reads TGTGCCATCAGTGAGCCCGGACAGGGGAATTCACCCCTCCACTTT.

This clonotype was found many times. V usage is TRBV2 and J usage is TRBJ2-6; D remains ambiguous. Germline CDR1 reads SNHLY; CDR2 reads FYNNEI. Trimming removed 2 bases from V and 4 bases from J, with 9 bases in between. CDR3 length equals 15 residues. CDR3 DNA sequence: TGTGCCAGCAGTGAAATGCCGGCGGGGGCCAACGTCCTGACTTTC. It encodes CASSEMPAGANVLTF.

This clonotype was seen ten or more times. V and J are TRBV20-1 and TRBJ2-5, with 10 bases that match TRBD2. J was trimmed by 4 bases and V by 3 bases; bases with no gene match: 8. The CDR3 has 15 amino acids. Per germline, CDR1 DFQATT and CDR2 SNEGSKA (reference sequence). The CDR3 sequence is CSASRASGGIETQYF. CDR3 in DNA: TGCAGTGCTAGTAGGGCTAGCGGGGGAATAGAGACCCAGTACTTC.

A few counts support this clonotype. The genes are TRBV5-1 and TRBJ1-1; D is unclear. CDR1 SGHRS and CDR2 YFSETQ come from the germline V gene. The V end was cut by 2 bases, the J end by 0 bases, with 8 bases between. The CDR3 covers 14 residues. Here the CDR3 reads CASSFSRLNTEAFF. The DNA of the CDR3 is TGCGCCAGCAGCTTCAGTAGGCTGAACACTGAAGCTTTCTTT.

A few counts support this clonotype. The V call is TRBV5-4, the J call TRBJ2-5; the match to TRBD2 covers 12 bases. The CDR3 spans 15 residues. The J segment lost 10 bases and the V segment lost 1 base, leaving 8 bases of the junction unmatched. CDR1 is SGHNT, CDR2 YYREEE, per germline (reference sequence). CDR3 nucleotides: TGTGCCAGCAGCTTGTCTACGGCTAGCGGGGGGGTCCAGTACTTC. Translating gives CASSLSTASGGVQYF.

In regard to this clonotype: Given a much more abundant clone one base away, this may be a read error. The chain joins TRBV9 to TRBJ2-7; D is unclear. CDR1 is SGDLS, CDR2 YYNGEE, per germline. This CDR3 contains 14 residues. The CDR3 is CASTVGSPAYEQYF. The CDR3 DNA reads TGTGCCAGCACCGTAGGCAGTCCAGCCTACGAGCAGTACTTC.

This sequence joins TRBV4-2 and TRBJ1-4; D uncertain. The CDR3 runs 15 residues. Trimming removed 0 bases at V and 0 bases at J, with 5 bases between. CDR1 is LGHNA, CDR2 YNFKEQ, per germline. The CDR3 region is CASSQDGSTNEKLFF. In DNA form, the CDR3 reads TGTGCCAGCAGCCAAGACGGTTCAACTAATGAAAAACTGTTTTTT.

The chain combines TRBV7-3 with TRBJ1-1, with 8 bases identical to TRBD1. Germline V gene lookup returns CDR1 SGHTA and CDR2 FQGTGA. Trimming took 0 bases from V and 0 from J; bases not matched to a gene: 6. CDR3 length: 17 residues. The CDR3 nucleotides are TGTGCCAGCAGCTTAACAACGGACAGGGCATTGAACACTGAAGCTTTCTTT. This encodes CASSLTTDRALNTEAFF.

This clonotype came up many times. This CDR3 reads CASSVSNALQDEQYF. The CDR3 nucleotides are TGTGCCAGCAGCGTAAGTAACGCACTCCAGGACGAGCAGTACTTC. This chain uses TRBV9 with TRBJ2-7; no definite D call. This CDR3 contains 15 residues. V lost 1 base, J lost 5 bases, and 16 bases lay in between. CDR1 and CDR2 (germline): SGDLS, YYNGEE.

V usage is TRBV7-2 and J usage is TRBJ2-5, with TRBD2 as a possible D gene (6 bases). This CDR3 region has 15 residues. V lost 5 bases, J lost 7 bases, and 20 bases lay in between. Germline V lookup: CDR1 SGHTA, CDR2 FQGNSA. The CDR3 sequence is CASSPPLAAGGTQYF. The DNA for the CDR3 is TGTGCCAGCAGCCCCCCCTTGGCGGCCGGGGGGACCCAGTACTTC.